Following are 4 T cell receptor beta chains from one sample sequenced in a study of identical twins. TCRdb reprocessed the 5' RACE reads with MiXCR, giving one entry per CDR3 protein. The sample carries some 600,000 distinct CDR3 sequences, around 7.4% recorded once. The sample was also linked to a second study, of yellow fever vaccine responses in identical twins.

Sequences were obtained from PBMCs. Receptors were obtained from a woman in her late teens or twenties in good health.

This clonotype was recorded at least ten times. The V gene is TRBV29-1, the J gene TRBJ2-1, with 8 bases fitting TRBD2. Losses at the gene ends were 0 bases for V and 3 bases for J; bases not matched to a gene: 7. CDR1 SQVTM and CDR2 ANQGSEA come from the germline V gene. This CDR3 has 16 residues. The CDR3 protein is CSVEDSRLALYNEQFF. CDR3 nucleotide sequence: TGCAGCGTTGAAGACTCAAGACTAGCGCTCTACAATGAGCAGTTCTTC.

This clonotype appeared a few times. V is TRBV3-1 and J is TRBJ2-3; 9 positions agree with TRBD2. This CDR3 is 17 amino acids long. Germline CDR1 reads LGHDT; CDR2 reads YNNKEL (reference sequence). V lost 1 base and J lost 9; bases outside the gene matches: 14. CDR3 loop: CASSQALTSGPAGTQYF. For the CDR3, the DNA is TGTGCCAGCAGCCAAGCCCTTACTAGCGGGCCCGCGGGGACGCAGTATTTT.

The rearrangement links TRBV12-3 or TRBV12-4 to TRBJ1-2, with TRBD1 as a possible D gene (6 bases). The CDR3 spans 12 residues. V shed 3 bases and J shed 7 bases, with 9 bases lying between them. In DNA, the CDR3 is TGTGCCAGCAGTTTCGACAGGTCTGGCTACACCTTC. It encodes CASSFDRSGYTF.

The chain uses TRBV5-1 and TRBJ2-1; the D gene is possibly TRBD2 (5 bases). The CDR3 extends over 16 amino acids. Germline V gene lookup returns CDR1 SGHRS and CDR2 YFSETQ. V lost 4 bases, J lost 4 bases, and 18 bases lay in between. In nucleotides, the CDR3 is TGCGCCAGCAGCCAAAACCTCGCAGCGGTGTACAATGAGCAGTTCTTC. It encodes CASSQNLAAVYNEQFF.